A selection of T cell receptor beta chains follows, all from one sample in a study of identifying expanded T cells in peripheral blood. TCRdb's copy holds only in-frame clones and misses some; the assay was immunoSEQ multiplex PCR. This table has 100,000 to 150,000 clones, 70% to 90% appearing once. Sequencing was performed on blood. The receptors were sampled from a person aged 18 to 75 in good health. Both conserved end residues are part of each CDR3. A D gene is named only where the DNA matches it firmly. Rows may omit the clone size; those that give it use once, few, many or a size class.

v_gene	j_gene	abundance	d_gene	CDR3nt	CDR3aa
TRBV19	TRBJ1-5	few	TRBD1	TGTGCCAGTAGTATGCGACAGGGTGATCAGCCCCAGCATTTT	CASSMRQGDQPQHF
TRBV21-1	TRBJ2-1	.	.	TGTGCCAGCAGCAAGGATGGACCAGGCGATGAGCAGTTCTTC	CASSKDGPGDEQFF
TRBV7-9	TRBJ1-5	.	.	TGTGCCAGCAGCTTGGGACCGGGGGCAAATCAGCCCCAGCATTTT	CASSLGPGANQPQHF
TRBV2	TRBJ2-1	.	.	TGTGCCAGCACAACCTCACCCGGACGGAGTTACAATGAGCAGTTCTTC	CASTTSPGRSYNEQFF
TRBV6-5	TRBJ1-1	.	.	TGTGCCAGCACCTCTATGGGAGGGGCGGTCACTGAAGCTTTCTTT	CASTSMGGAVTEAFF
TRBV29-1	TRBJ1-1	.	TRBD1	TGCAGCGTACAGGGGGCGAGGACTGAAGCTTTCTTT	CSVQGARTEAFF
TRBV14	TRBJ2-1	.	.	TGTGCCAGCACCAAAGGGGGAACAGGGAATGAGCAGTTCTTC	CASTKGGTGNEQFF
TRBV7-8	TRBJ1-1	few	TRBD1	TGTGCCAGCAGCTTGACAGGGTCGGATACTGAAGCTTTCTTT	CASSLTGSDTEAFF
TRBV18	TRBJ2-7	.	.	TGTGCCAGCTCACCAGTTAGCGGAGACCCCTACGAGCAGTACTTC	CASSPVSGDPYEQYF
TRBV5-4	TRBJ1-1	.	.	TGTGCCAGCAGCTTGGAAGTGCCGAACACTGAAGCTTTCTTT	CASSLEVPNTEAFF
TRBV5-1	TRBJ1-2	.	TRBD1	TGCGCCAGCAGTTGGGACAGGGTGGACTATGGCTACACCTTC	CASSWDRVDYGYTF
TRBV29-1	TRBJ2-1	.	.	TGCAGCGTGCGAGACAGTACTATAATGAATGAGCAGTTCTTC	CSVRDSTIMNEQFF
TRBV19	TRBJ2-3	.	.	TGTGCCACCTCTTTAGGGGGGCAGTCCACAGATACGCAGTATTTT	CATSLGGQSTDTQYF
TRBV7-9	TRBJ2-5	.	.	TGTGCCAGCAGCTTAGGAATCGGCCAAGAGACCCAGTACTTC	CASSLGIGQETQYF
TRBV5-1	TRBJ2-1	.	TRBD2	TGCGCCAGCAGGATAGCGGGAGGGCCGGTAGATGAGCAGTTCTTC	CASRIAGGPVDEQFF
TRBV19	TRBJ2-6	.	.	TGTGCCAGTAGTATAGATCTGGGGGCCGCTGGGGCCAACGTCCTGACTTTC	CASSIDLGAAGANVLTF
TRBV19	TRBJ2-2	.	.	TGTGCCAGTAGTATAGGCCGGCCGACCGGGGAGCTGTTTTTT	CASSIGRPTGELFF
TRBV28	TRBJ2-2	once	.	TGTGCCAGCACTTACACCGGGGAGCTGTTTTTT	CASTYTGELFF
TRBV7-6	TRBJ1-2	.	TRBD1	TGTGCCAGCAGCTCAGGGGGCGGCTATGGCTACACCTTC	CASSSGGGYGYTF
TRBV18	TRBJ2-1	.	.	TGTGCCAGCTCACCGCAAGTCCGTGAGCAGTTCTTC	CASSPQVREQFF
TRBV28	TRBJ2-7	.	.	TGTGCCAGCAGTTTATTGACGTCGGCACGGTGGGAGCAGTACTTC	CASSLLTSARWEQYF
TRBV5-5	TRBJ1-2	.	TRBD1	TGTGCCAGCAGCTTACAGGGGTTCTTAGGCTACACCTTC	CASSLQGFLGYTF
TRBV13	TRBJ2-1	.	TRBD1	TGTGCCAGCAGCTTAGTGGACAGGGGTGGCAATGAGCAGTTCTTC	CASSLVDRGGNEQFF
TRBV18	TRBJ2-1	.	.	TGTGCCAGCTCCCTCGGGACTGCCCGGCCGCATTTCTTC	CASSLGTARPHFF
TRBV9	TRBJ1-2	.	.	TGTGCCAGCAGTCCCGGGGGGCGTGGGACGGCCTATGGCTACACCTTC	CASSPGGRGTAYGYTF
TRBV18	TRBJ2-5	.	.	TGTGCCAGCTCACCCACGCCAGCTGCGGAGACCCAGTACTTC	CASSPTPAAETQYF
TRBV7-9	TRBJ2-3	.	.	TGTGCCAGCAGCTTAGCCGGGCCAAGGGCCGATACGCAGTATTTT	CASSLAGPRADTQYF
TRBV19	TRBJ1-4	.	.	TGTGCCAGTAGTATAGCACAGGCAACTAATGAAAAACTGTTTTTT	CASSIAQATNEKLFF
TRBV18	TRBJ1-4	.	.	TGTGCCAGCTCACCAAGGGACGGTTCTAATGAAAAACTGTTTTTT	CASSPRDGSNEKLFF
TRBV6-5	TRBJ2-1	.	.	TGTGCCAGCAGTAACCGGGGCCCCCAAGGGAATGAGCAGTTCTTC	CASSNRGPQGNEQFF
TRBV7-8	TRBJ2-7	.	.	TGTGCCAGCAGCCGCTCATACAGCCTCTCCTACGAGCAGTACTTC	CASSRSYSLSYEQYF
TRBV5-1	TRBJ2-1	.	.	TGCGCCAGCATGGGGGGAACGGCCTCCTACAATGAGCAGTTCTTC	CASMGGTASYNEQFF
TRBV5-1	TRBJ1-2	.	.	TGCGCCAGCAGCCTCTCGTCGGGATCTAACTATGGCTACACCTTC	CASSLSSGSNYGYTF
TRBV10-2	TRBJ2-7	.	.	TGCGCCAGCAGTGAGAGGCGGACGAGCTCCTACGAGCAGTACTTC	CASSERRTSSYEQYF
TRBV10-3	TRBJ2-3	.	.	TGTGCCATCAGTGAGTCAGTGGATACGCAGTATTTT	CAISESVDTQYF
TRBV12-2	TRBJ2-1	.	.	TGTGCAAGTCGCTTTGGCCCCGAGCGGGCCCCTCATTACAATGAGCAGTTCTTC	CASRFGPERAPHYNEQFF
TRBV2	TRBJ2-7	.	.	TGTGCCAGCAGTCAGGAAAGAGTGAGAAGCTACGAGCAGTACTTC	CASSQERVRSYEQYF
TRBV7-3	TRBJ2-5	once	TRBD1	TGTGCCAGCAGCCCGGACAGGTCGCAAGAGACCCAGTACTTC	CASSPDRSQETQYF
TRBV18	TRBJ2-2	.	.	TGTGCCAGCTCACCAATGTGGCAGTTCGGCACCGGGGAGCTGTTTTTT	CASSPMWQFGTGELFF
TRBV5-1	TRBJ1-2	.	.	TGCGCCAGCAGCTTGGCTGAGGGGACCTACTATGGCTACACCTTC	CASSLAEGTYYGYTF
TRBV7-9	TRBJ2-4	.	.	TGTGCCAGCAGCTTAGAGGGAAGCAAAAACATTCAGTACTTC	CASSLEGSKNIQYF
TRBV7-9	TRBJ1-4	.	.	TGTGCCAGCAGCCCCGGGGGTTATTCTGAAAAACTGTTTTTT	CASSPGGYSEKLFF
TRBV18	TRBJ1-4	.	TRBD1	TGTGCCAGCTCCGGGGACAGGGTGAATGAAAAACTGTTTTTT	CASSGDRVNEKLFF
TRBV7-8	TRBJ2-7	.	.	TGTGCCAGCAGCTTAGTTGAGACAAGCCACTCCTACGAGCAGTACTTC	CASSLVETSHSYEQYF
TRBV18	TRBJ2-7	.	TRBD1	TGTGCCAGCTCACCACTCGCTTGGACAGGTCTGGGAGAGCAGTACTTC	CASSPLAWTGLGEQYF
TRBV30	TRBJ1-2	.	TRBD1	TGTGCCTCCGTCCCGGACAGGGGTAGCTATGGCTACACCTTC	CASVPDRGSYGYTF
TRBV6-1	TRBJ1-5	.	TRBD1	TGTGCCAGCGTCAAAAGGGACAGCTCAAATCAGCCCCAGCATTTT	CASVKRDSSNQPQHF
TRBV19	TRBJ2-1	.	.	TGTGCCAGTAATAGCCGGGGGACACACAATGAGCAGTTCTTC	CASNSRGTHNEQFF
TRBV5-1	TRBJ1-1	few	.	TGCGCCAGCAGCCTTGGGGGCCAGGGCGAAGCTTTCTTT	CASSLGGQGEAFF
TRBV5-8	TRBJ1-2	few	.	TGTGCCAGCAGCCCCGACACCTATGGCTACACCTTC	CASSPDTYGYTF
TRBV30	TRBJ2-5	.	.	TGTGCCTGGAGTGTAGACCTTAGGGAAGAGACCCAGTACTTC	CAWSVDLREETQYF